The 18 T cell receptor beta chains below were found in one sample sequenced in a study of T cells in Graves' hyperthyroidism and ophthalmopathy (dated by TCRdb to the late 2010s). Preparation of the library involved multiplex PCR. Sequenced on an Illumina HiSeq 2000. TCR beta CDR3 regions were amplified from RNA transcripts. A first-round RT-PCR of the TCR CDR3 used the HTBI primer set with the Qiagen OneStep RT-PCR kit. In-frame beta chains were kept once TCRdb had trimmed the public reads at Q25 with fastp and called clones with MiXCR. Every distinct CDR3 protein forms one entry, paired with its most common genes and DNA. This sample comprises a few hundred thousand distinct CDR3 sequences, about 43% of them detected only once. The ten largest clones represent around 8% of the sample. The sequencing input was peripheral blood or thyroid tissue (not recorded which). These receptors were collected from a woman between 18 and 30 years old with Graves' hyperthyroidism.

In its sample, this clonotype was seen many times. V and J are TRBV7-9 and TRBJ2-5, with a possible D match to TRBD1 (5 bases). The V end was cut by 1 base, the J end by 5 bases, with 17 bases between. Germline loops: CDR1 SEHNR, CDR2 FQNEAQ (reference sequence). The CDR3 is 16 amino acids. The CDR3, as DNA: TGTGCCAGCAGCTTAGGAGACAGCGCCCTTTGGGAGACCCAGTACTTC. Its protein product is CASSLGDSALWETQYF.

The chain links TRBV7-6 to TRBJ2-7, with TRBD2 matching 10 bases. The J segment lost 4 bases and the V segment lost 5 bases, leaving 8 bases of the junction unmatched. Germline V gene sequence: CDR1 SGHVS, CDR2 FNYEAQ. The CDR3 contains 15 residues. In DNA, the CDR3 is TGTGCCAGCAGCGTCCGGGATAGCGGGAGGTACGAGCAGTACTTC. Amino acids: CASSVRDSGRYEQYF.

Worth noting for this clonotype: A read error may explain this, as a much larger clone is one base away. CDR3 residues: CASSYVQGWEAQYF. The DNA for the CDR3 is TGTGCCAGCAGTTATGTACAGGGATGGGAGGCCCAGTACTTC. The chain carries TRBV11-2 and TRBJ2-5; D may correspond to TRBD1 or TRBD2 (6 bases each). V lost 6 bases, J lost 9 bases, and 20 bases lay in between. The CDR3 is 14 residues long. From germline, CDR1 is SGHAT and CDR2 FQNNGV.

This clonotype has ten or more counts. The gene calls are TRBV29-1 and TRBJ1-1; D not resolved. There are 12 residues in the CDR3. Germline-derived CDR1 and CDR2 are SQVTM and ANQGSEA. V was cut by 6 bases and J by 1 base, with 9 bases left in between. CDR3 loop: CSVLEGNTEAFF. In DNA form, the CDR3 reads TGCAGCGTACTCGAGGGGAACACTGAAGCTTTCTTT.

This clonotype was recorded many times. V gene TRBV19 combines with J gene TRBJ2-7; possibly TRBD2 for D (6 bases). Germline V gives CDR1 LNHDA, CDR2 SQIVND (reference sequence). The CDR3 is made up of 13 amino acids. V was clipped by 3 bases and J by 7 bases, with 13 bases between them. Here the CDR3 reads CASSITPRGEQYF. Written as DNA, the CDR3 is TGTGCCAGTAGTATCACCCCCCGGGGGGAGCAGTACTTC.

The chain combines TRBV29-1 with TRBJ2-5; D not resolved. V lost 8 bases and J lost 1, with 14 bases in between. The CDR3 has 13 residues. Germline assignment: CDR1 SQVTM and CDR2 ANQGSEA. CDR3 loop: CSSSTPPQETQYF. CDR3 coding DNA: TGCAGCAGCTCTACACCCCCCCAAGAGACCCAGTACTTC.

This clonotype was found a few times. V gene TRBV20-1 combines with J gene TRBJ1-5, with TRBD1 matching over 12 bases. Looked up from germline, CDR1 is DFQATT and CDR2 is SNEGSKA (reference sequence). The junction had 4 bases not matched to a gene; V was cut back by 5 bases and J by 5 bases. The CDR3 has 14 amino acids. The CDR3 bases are TGCAGTGCTTGGGACAGGGGGCGCGATCAGCCCCAGCATTTT. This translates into CSAWDRGRDQPQHF.

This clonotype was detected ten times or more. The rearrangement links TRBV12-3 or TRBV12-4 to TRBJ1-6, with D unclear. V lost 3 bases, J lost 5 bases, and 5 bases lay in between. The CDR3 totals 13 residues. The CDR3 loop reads CASSLDDNSPLHF. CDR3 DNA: TGTGCCAGCAGTTTGGACGATAATTCACCCCTCCACTTT.

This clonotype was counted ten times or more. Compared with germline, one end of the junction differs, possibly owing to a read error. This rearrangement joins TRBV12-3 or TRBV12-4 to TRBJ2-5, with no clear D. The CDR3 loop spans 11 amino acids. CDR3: CAGSVRETQYF. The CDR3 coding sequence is TGTGCCGGCAGTGTTAGGGAGACCCAGTACTTC.

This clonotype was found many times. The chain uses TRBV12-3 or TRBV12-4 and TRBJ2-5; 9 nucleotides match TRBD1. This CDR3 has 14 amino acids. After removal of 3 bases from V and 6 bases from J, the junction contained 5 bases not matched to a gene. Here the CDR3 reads CASSLTGGGKTQYF. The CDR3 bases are TGTGCCAGCAGTTTGACAGGGGGTGGGAAGACCCAGTACTTC.

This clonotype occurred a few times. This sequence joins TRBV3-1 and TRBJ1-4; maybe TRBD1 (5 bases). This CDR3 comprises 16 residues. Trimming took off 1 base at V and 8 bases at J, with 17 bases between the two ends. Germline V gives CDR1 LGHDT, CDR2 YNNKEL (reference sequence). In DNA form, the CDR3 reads TGTGCCAGCAGCCAAGTCTACAGGAGACACCGGGAAAAACTGTTTTTT. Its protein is CASSQVYRRHREKLFF.

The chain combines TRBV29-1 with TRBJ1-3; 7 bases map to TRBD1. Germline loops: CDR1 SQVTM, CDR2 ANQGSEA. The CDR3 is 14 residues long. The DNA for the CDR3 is TGCAGGTACCGACAGGGATCCTCTGGAAACACCATATATTTT. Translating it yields CRYRQGSSGNTIYF.

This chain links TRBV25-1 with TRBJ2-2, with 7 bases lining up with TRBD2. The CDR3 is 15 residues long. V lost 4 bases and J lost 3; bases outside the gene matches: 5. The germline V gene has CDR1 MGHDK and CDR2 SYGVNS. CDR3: CASSGSGLYTGELFF. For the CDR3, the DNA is TGTGCCAGCAGTGGATCGGGACTATACACCGGGGAGCTGTTTTTT.

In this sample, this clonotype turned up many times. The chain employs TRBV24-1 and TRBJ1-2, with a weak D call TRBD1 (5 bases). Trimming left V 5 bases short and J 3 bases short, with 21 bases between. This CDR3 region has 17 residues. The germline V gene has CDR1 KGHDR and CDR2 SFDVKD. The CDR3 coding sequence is TGTGCCACCAGTGGAGACAGAGGAAGGCCGGGCGACTATGGCTACACCTTC. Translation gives CATSGDRGRPGDYGYTF.

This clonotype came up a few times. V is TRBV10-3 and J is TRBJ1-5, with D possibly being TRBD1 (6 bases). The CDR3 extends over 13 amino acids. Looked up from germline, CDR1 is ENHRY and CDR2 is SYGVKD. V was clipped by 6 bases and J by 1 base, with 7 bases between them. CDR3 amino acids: CAISQGSNQPQHF. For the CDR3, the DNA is TGTGCCATCAGCCAGGGGAGCAATCAGCCCCAGCATTTT.

CDR3 DNA sequence: TGTGCCAGCAGCTCCACCCCTTCCAGCTGGAACGGGGAGCTGTTTTTT. Amino acid sequence: CASSSTPSSWNGELFF. The rearrangement links TRBV7-2 to TRBJ2-2; D remains unclear. The CDR3 extends over 16 amino acids. Per the germline V gene, CDR1 is SGHTA and CDR2 is FQGNSA. V was trimmed by 4 bases and J by 7 bases, leaving 19 bases between them.

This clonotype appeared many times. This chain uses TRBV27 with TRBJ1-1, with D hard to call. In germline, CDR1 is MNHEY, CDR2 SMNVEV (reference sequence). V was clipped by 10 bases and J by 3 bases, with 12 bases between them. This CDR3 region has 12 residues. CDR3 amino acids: CATLSTDTEAFF. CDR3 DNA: TGTGCCACCTTAAGCACGGACACTGAAGCTTTCTTT.

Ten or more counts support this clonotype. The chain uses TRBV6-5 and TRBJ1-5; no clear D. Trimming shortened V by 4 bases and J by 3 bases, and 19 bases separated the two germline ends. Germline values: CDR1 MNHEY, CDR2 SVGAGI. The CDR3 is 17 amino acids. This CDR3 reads CASSWCPGTLYNQPQHF. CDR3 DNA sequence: TGTGCCAGCAGTTGGTGCCCAGGCACCCTTTACAATCAGCCCCAGCATTTT.